One and the same sample provided the 25 T cell receptor beta chains below, sequenced in a study of blood T cell repertoires in COVID-19. Clones were sequenced by immunoSEQ multiplex PCR, and TCRdb holds only the in-frame ones, with some missing. The sample has approximately 230,000 clones, about 91% seen once; the top ten hold around 6.5%. The sample comprised peripheral blood. The receptor set was obtained from a woman aged 25 to 39 with COVID-19, enrolled during active disease.

On this clone: The junction and the germline gene differ at one end; a read error may be behind it. This chain connects TRBV12-3 or TRBV12-4 to TRBJ2-7; TRBD1 matches 7 bases. The CDR3 loop spans 11 amino acids. CDR3: CASSLEGARVF. CDR3 in DNA: TGTGCCAGCAGTTTAGAGGGGGCGAGGGTCTTC.

V gene TRBV7-2 combines with J gene TRBJ2-7, with a possible D match to TRBD1 (5 bases). Germline V lookup: CDR1 SGHTA, CDR2 FQGNSA. The germline V and J ends were trimmed by 2 bases and 0 bases, with 11 bases remaining between them. This CDR3 spans 15 amino acids. The CDR3 coding sequence is TGTGCCAGCAGCTTATCGGCAGGGCTCTCCTACGAGCAGTACTTC. Translated: CASSLSAGLSYEQYF.

The chain carries TRBV4-3 and TRBJ2-5; 9 nucleotides line up with TRBD1. The CDR3 has 15 residues. The germline CDR1 and CDR2 sequences are LGHNA and YSLEER. The trim removed 4 bases at V and 5 bases at J, leaving 8 bases unmatched. The CDR3: CASSPVLGQGETQYF. CDR3 in DNA: TGCGCCAGCAGCCCGGTTCTAGGACAGGGGGAGACCCAGTACTTC.

The chain uses TRBV10-1 and TRBJ2-3; 10 nucleotides line up with TRBD1. In germline, CDR1 is WNHNN, CDR2 SYGVQD (reference sequence). With 5 bases clipped from V and 5 bases from J, the junction kept 1 base outside the gene matches. This CDR3 spans 13 amino acids. The CDR3, as DNA: TGCGCCAGCAGTTGGACAGGGGGAGATACGCAGTATTTT. Amino acid sequence: CASSWTGGDTQYF.

This chain links TRBV5-6 with TRBJ1-5, with 8 bases aligning to TRBD1. The V gene's germline CDR1 is SGHDT and CDR2 YYEEEE. V was pared by 5 bases and J by 5 bases, with 6 bases of the junction left unmatched. The CDR3 is made up of 14 amino acids. The CDR3 sequence is CASSFGQGDQPQHF. The CDR3 DNA follows: TGTGCCAGCAGTTTCGGACAGGGAGATCAGCCCCAGCATTTT.

The rearrangement uses TRBV27 and TRBJ1-1; D is possibly TRBD1 (5 bases). This CDR3 comprises 13 residues. Trimming removed 3 bases at V and 4 bases at J, with 9 bases between. Germline values: CDR1 MNHEY, CDR2 SMNVEV (reference sequence). CDR3 coding DNA: TGTGCCAGCAGTTTGGGGGGAGGCACTGAAGCTTTCTTT. Translated: CASSLGGGTEAFF.

CDR3 sequence (DNA): TGTGCCAGCAGGGGACAGCTTAACGAGCAGTACGTC. As protein: CASRGQLNEQYV. The chain joins TRBV2 to TRBJ2-7, with TRBD1 identical over 7 bases. Germline V CDR1 and CDR2: SNHLY, FYNNEI. This CDR3 has 12 residues. With V trimmed by 6 bases and J by 5 bases, 4 bases remained unmatched.

This clone was counted a single time. The chain employs TRBV5-5 and TRBJ2-3; 8 bases fit TRBD1. Germline CDR1 and CDR2: SGHKS and YYEKEE (reference sequence). J gave up 4 bases and V 1 base, and 11 bases lay outside the gene matches. The CDR3 has 17 amino acids. The CDR3 DNA sequence: TGTGCCAGCAGCTTGCAACCCGGACAGGGAATGGCAGATACGCAGTATTTT. The encoded protein is CASSLQPGQGMADTQYF.

This chain connects TRBV9 to TRBJ2-2, with 10 positions matching TRBD2. V lost 4 bases and J lost 6; bases outside the gene matches: 3. Germline assignment: CDR1 SGDLS and CDR2 YYNGEE. CDR3 length: 14 amino acids. CDR3 DNA: TGTGCCAGCAGCAGCAGCGGGGGGGCCGGGGAGCTGTTTTTT. This sequence encodes CASSSSGGAGELFF.

The chain couples TRBV5-1 to TRBJ2-1, with 8 bases fitting TRBD2. CDR3 length: 15 amino acids. The ends lost 5 bases at V and 5 bases at J; junction bases unmatched: 9. Germline V gene lookup returns CDR1 SGHRS and CDR2 YFSETQ. The CDR3 region is CASRGLAGINNEQFF. DNA of the CDR3: TGCGCCAGCAGAGGGCTAGCGGGCATCAACAATGAGCAGTTCTTC.

The chain is built from TRBV18 and TRBJ2-2; unclear D gene. V was trimmed by 2 bases and J by 6 bases, leaving 4 bases between them. This CDR3 comprises 12 residues. The germline V gene encodes CDR1 KGHSH and CDR2 LQKENI. The CDR3 sequence: CASSPTAGELFF. CDR3 DNA: TGTGCCAGCTCACCAACGGCCGGGGAGCTGTTTTTT.

This clone was picked up a small number of times. Relative to the germline gene, one junction end is altered; a read error may explain this. This chain links TRBV2 with TRBJ1-1, with 7 bases that match TRBD1. This CDR3 comprises 12 residues. Germline CDR1 SNHLY, CDR2 FYNNEI. The CDR3 sequence is CASSESPATGDF. CDR3 in DNA: TGTGCCAGCAGTGAGTCGCCAGCAACAGGGGACTTT.

This chain connects TRBV19 to TRBJ1-2; D not resolved. V lost 7 bases, J lost 6 bases, and 15 bases lay in between. The CDR3 runs to 13 residues. Per germline, CDR1 LNHDA and CDR2 SQIVND (reference sequence). CDR3 sequence (DNA): TGTGCCAGTACCACCACACCAAGTAATGGCTACACCTTC. It translates to CASTTTPSNGYTF.

The rearrangement joins TRBV19 to TRBJ1-5; 9 bases line up with TRBD1. Germline CDR1 and CDR2: LNHDA and SQIVND (reference sequence). The CDR3 has 16 amino acids. The junction had 5 bases not matched to a gene; V was cut back by 5 bases and J by 0 bases. This chain's CDR3 is CASSGTTGGSNQPQHF. The CDR3 DNA follows: TGTGCCAGTAGTGGAACGACAGGGGGTAGCAATCAGCCCCAGCATTTT.

The chain carries TRBV5-6 and TRBJ2-5, with D maybe TRBD1 (5 bases). CDR1 is SGHDT and CDR2 is YYEEEE in the germline V gene. V was trimmed by 0 bases and J by 3 bases, leaving 12 bases between them. CDR3 length: 15 residues. The DNA for the CDR3 is TGTGCCAGCAGCTTGGGTGGGGTAGGGGAAGAGACCCAGTACTTC. It yields the protein CASSLGGVGEETQYF.

The chain carries TRBV5-8 and TRBJ1-6; perhaps TRBD1 as D (5 bases). Per the germline V gene, CDR1 is SGHTS and CDR2 is YDEGEE. CDR3 length equals 16 residues. Trimming removed 3 bases from V and 7 bases from J, with 17 bases in between. CDR3 sequence: CASSWGTAGGNSPLHF. DNA for the CDR3: TGTGCCAGCAGCTGGGGGACGGCCGGGGGGAATTCACCCCTCCACTTT.

The rearrangement links TRBV3-1 (or the pseudogene TRBV3-2) to TRBJ1-1; D might be TRBD1 (6 bases). Germline assignment: CDR1 LGHDT and CDR2 YNNKEL (reference sequence). V was shortened by 4 bases and J by 0 bases, with 12 bases between the two germline ends. The CDR3 contains 15 residues. CDR3 amino acids: CASSPTTGMNTEAFF. For the CDR3, the DNA is TGTGCCAGCAGCCCCACCACAGGGATGAACACTGAAGCTTTCTTT.

This clone came up once. The genes are TRBV30 and TRBJ2-3; a weak D match, TRBD2 (6 bases). The germline V and J ends were trimmed by 8 bases and 5 bases, with 14 bases remaining between them. Germline V CDR1 and CDR2: GTSNPN, SVGIG (reference sequence). The CDR3 has 12 residues. CDR3 amino acids: CARGSLEDTQYF. CDR3 coding DNA: TGTGCCCGGGGGTCTCTAGAAGATACGCAGTATTTT. Using reference TRBV30 and TRBJ2-3 for the parts outside the CDR3, the full variable domain is SQTIHQWPATLVQPVGSPLSLECTVEGTSNPNLYWYRQAAGRGLQLLFYSVGIGQISSEVPQNLSASRPQDRQFILSSKKLLLSDSGFYLCARGSLEDTQYFGPGTRLTVL.

The gene calls are TRBV19 and TRBJ2-2; a weak D match, TRBD1 (6 bases). The CDR3 runs to 17 residues. Trimming cost V 8 bases and J 3 bases, with 22 bases left between them. Germline loops: CDR1 LNHDA, CDR2 SQIVND (reference sequence). The CDR3 region is CASLRDTSMGDTGELFF. DNA for the CDR3: TGTGCCAGTCTCCGGGACACCTCCATGGGGGACACCGGGGAGCTGTTTTTT.

This clone came up once. The chain recombines TRBV5-5 with TRBJ1-5, with D perhaps matching TRBD1 (6 bases). V lost 4 bases, J lost 2 bases, and 13 bases lay in between. Germline lookup yields CDR1 SGHKS and CDR2 YYEKEE (reference sequence). The CDR3 is 15 residues long. Here the CDR3 reads CASSLTGFRNQPQHF. The CDR3, as DNA: TGTGCCAGCAGCCTCACAGGGTTTCGCAATCAGCCCCAGCATTTT. The variable domain in full, completed from reference TRBV5-5 and TRBJ1-5, reads DAGVTQSPTHLIKTRGQQVTLRCSPISGHKSVSWYQQVLGQGPQFIFQYYEKEERGRGNFPDRFSARQFPNYSSELNVNALLLGDSALYLCASSLTGFRNQPQHFGDGTRLSIL.

The sample holds one count of this clone. The chain uses TRBV3-1 (or the pseudogene TRBV3-2) and TRBJ2-5, with 9 bases matching TRBD1. In germline, CDR1 is LGHDT, CDR2 YNNKEL (reference sequence). V shed 0 bases, J shed 5 bases, and the junction held 7 bases outside the gene matches. CDR3 length equals 16 residues. The CDR3 DNA is TGTGCCAGCAGCCAAGATAACCCCGACAGGGGGGAGACCCAGTACTTC. It encodes CASSQDNPDRGETQYF.

The chain employs TRBV6-5 and TRBJ2-4; D is undetermined. The CDR3 is made up of 13 amino acids. Per the germline V gene, CDR1 is MNHEY and CDR2 is SVGAGI. The V end was cut by 6 bases, the J end by 0 bases, with 6 bases between. The CDR3 is CASRELAKNIQYF. The DNA for the CDR3 is TGTGCCAGCAGGGAGCTAGCCAAAAACATTCAGTACTTC.

This rearrangement joins TRBV6-5 to TRBJ1-5, with TRBD1 matching over 7 bases. CDR3 size: 15 residues. The germline V gene has CDR1 MNHEY and CDR2 SVGAGI. Trimming took 5 bases from V and 2 from J; bases not matched to a gene: 6. This chain's CDR3 is CASSPTGAGNQPQHF. For the CDR3, the DNA is TGTGCCAGCAGTCCCACAGGGGCGGGCAATCAGCCCCAGCATTTT.

CDR3 in DNA: TGTGCCAGCAGCCCGACTAGCGGGCCTTCCTACGAGCAGTACGTC. It translates to CASSPTSGPSYEQYV. V and J are TRBV7-2 and TRBJ2-7, with 10 bases aligning to TRBD2. Germline CDR1 SGHTA, CDR2 FQGNSA. V lost 5 bases, J lost 1 base, and 5 bases stayed unmatched. The CDR3 totals 15 residues.

The CDR3 region has the DNA TGTGCCAGTAGTGCCACTTCCCCAGATACGCAGTATTTT. Amino acids: CASSATSPDTQYF. The J gene is TRBJ2-3, the V gene TRBV19; D call uncertain. Trimming took off 5 bases at V and 4 bases at J, with 10 bases between the two ends. This CDR3 comprises 13 residues. Germline V gene data show CDR1 as LNHDA and CDR2 as SQIVND (reference sequence).